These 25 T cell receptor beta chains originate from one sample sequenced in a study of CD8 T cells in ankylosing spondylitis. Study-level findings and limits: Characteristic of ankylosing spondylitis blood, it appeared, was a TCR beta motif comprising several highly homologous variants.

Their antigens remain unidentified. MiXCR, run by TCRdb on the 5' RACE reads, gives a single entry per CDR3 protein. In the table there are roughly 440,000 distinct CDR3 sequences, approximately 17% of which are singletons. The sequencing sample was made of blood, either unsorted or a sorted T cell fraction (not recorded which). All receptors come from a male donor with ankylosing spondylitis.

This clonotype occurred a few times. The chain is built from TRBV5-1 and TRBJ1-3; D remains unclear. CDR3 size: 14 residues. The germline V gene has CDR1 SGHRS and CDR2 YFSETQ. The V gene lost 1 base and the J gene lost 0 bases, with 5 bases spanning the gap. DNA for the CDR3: TGCGCCAGCAGCTTGAAGGCCTCTGGAAACACCATATATTTT. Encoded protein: CASSLKASGNTIYF.

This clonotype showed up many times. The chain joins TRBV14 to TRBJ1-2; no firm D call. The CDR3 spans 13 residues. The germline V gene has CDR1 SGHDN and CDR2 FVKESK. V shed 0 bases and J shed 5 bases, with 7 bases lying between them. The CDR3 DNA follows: TGTGCCAGCAGCCAAGATCTGAAATATGGCTACACCTTC. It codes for CASSQDLKYGYTF.

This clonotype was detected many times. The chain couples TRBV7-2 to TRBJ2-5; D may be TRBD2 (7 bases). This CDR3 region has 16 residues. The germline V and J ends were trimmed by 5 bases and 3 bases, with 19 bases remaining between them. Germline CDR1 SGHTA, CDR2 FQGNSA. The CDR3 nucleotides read TGTGCCAGCAGCCCCTCGGGGGGCGGGAGCAAAGAGACCCAGTACTTC. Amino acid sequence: CASSPSGGGSKETQYF.

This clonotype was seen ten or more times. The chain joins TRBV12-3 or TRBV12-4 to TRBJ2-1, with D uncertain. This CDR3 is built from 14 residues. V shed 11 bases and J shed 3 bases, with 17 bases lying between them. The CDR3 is CASRFGGNYNEQFF. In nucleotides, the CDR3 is TGTGCCTCTCGTTTCGGTGGTAACTACAATGAGCAGTTCTTC.

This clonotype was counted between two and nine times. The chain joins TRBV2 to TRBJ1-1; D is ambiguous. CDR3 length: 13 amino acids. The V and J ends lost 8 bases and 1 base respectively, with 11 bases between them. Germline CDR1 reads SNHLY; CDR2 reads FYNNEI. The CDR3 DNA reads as TGTGCCAGCGCCCGAGGATCGAACACTGAAGCTTTCTTT. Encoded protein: CASARGSNTEAFF.

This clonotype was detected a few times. This CDR3 reads CASSSPGLSYEQFF. CDR3 bases: TGTGCCAGCAGTTCGCCGGGACTGTCGTATGAGCAGTTCTTC. This rearrangement joins TRBV6-5 to TRBJ2-1; a possible D gene is TRBD2 (6 bases). The V gene lost 4 bases and the J gene lost 8 bases, with 15 bases spanning the gap. Germline assignment: CDR1 MNHEY and CDR2 SVGAGI. This CDR3 comprises 14 residues.

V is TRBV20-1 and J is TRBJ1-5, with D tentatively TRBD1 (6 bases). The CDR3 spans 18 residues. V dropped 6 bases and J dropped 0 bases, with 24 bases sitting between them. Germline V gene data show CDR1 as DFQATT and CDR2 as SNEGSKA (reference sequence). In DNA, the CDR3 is TGCAGTGCGGCGGGACACCCAGCAAGACACCGTAGCAATCAGCCCCAGCATTTT. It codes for CSAAGHPARHRSNQPQHF.

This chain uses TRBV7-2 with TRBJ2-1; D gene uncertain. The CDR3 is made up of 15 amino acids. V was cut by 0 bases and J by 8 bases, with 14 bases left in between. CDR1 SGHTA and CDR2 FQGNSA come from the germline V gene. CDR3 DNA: TGTGCCAGCAGCTTAGCCATCGCCCCAAGCTATGAGCAGTTCTTC. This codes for CASSLAIAPSYEQFF.

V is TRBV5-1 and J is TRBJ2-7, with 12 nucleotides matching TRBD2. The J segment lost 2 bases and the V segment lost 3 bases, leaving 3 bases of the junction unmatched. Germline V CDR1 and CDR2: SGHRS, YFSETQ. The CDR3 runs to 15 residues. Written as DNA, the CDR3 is TGCGCCAGCAGCTCGACTAGCGGGGGAACCTACGAGCAGTACTTC. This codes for CASSSTSGGTYEQYF.

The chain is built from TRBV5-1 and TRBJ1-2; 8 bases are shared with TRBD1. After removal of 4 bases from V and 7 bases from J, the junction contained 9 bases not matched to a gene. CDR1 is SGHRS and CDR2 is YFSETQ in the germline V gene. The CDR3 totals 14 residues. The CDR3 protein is CASSKDRETGGYTF. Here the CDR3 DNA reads TGCGCCAGCAGCAAGGACAGGGAAACTGGTGGCTACACCTTC.

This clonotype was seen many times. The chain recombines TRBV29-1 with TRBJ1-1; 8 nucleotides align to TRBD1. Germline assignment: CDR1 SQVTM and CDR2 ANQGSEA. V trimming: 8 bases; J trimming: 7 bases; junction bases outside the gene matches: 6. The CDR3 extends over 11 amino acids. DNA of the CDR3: TGCAGCCTTCACAGGGGGGATGAAGCTTTCTTT. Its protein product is CSLHRGDEAFF.

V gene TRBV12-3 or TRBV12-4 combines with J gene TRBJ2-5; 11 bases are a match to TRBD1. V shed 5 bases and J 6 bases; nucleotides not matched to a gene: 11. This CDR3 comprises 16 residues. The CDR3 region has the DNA TGTGCCAGCAGTACACCAGGGACAGGGGGGAGGAAGACCCAGTACTTC. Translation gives CASSTPGTGGRKTQYF.

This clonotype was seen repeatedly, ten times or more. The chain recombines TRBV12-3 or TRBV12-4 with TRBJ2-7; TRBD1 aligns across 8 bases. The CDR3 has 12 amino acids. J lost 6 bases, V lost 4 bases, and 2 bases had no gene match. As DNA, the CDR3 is TGTGCCAGCAGTTGGACAGGGCGCGAGCAGTACTTC. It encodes CASSWTGREQYF.

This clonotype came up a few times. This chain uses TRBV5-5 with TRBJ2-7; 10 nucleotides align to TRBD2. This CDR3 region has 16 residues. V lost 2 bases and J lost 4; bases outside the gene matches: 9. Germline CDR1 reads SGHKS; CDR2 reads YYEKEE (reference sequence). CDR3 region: CASSFGLAGVAYEQYF. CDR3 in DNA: TGTGCCAGCAGCTTCGGGCTAGCGGGAGTGGCGTACGAGCAGTACTTC.

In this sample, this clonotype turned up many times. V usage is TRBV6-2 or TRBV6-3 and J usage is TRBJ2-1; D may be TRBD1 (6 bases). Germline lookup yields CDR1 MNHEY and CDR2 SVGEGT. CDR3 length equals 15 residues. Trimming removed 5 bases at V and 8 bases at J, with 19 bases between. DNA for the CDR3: TGTGCCAGCAGTAAAATGGGAACAGGGTTCCATGAGCAGTTCTTC. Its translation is CASSKMGTGFHEQFF.

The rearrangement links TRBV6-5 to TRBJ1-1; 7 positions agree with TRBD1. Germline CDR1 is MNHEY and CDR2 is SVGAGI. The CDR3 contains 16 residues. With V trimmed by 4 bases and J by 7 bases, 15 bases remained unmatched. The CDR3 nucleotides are TGTGCCAGCAGTTTCCAATCCCCGGGACAGCGGTATGAAGCTTTCTTT. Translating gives CASSFQSPGQRYEAFF.

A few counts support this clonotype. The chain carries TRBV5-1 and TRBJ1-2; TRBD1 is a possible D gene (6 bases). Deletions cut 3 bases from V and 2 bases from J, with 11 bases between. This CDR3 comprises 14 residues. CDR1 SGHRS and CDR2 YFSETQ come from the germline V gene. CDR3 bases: TGCGCCAGCAGCTCGAACACAGGGAACTATGGCTACACCTTC. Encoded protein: CASSSNTGNYGYTF.

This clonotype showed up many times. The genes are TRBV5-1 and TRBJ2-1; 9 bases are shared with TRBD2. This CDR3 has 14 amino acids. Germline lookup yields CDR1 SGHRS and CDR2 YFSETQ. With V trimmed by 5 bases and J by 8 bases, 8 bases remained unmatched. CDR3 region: CASRTGGGAHEQFF. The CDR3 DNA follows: TGCGCCAGCAGGACTGGCGGGGGGGCCCATGAGCAGTTCTTC.

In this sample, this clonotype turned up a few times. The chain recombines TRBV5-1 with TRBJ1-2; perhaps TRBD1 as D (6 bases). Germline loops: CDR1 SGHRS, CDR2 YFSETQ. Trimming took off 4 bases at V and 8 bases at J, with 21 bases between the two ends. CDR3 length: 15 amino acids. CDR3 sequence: CASSGGGGPTFGYTF. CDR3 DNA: TGCGCCAGCAGCGGGGGCGGAGGGCCGACTTTCGGCTACACCTTC.

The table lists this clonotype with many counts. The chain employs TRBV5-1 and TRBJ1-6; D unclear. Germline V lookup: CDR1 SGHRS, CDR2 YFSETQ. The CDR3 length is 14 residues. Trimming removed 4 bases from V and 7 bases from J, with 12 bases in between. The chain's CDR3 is CASSPGEGNSPLHF. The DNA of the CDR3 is TGCGCCAGCAGCCCCGGGGAGGGCAATTCACCCCTCCACTTT.

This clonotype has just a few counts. The CDR3 nucleotides read TGTGCCAGCAGCTCGGGACTAGATTACACCGGGGAGCTGTTTTTT. The encoded protein is CASSSGLDYTGELFF. This chain connects TRBV5-6 to TRBJ2-2, with 8 bases that match TRBD2. Trimming removed 3 bases from V and 3 bases from J; junction bases left unmatched: 4. Germline values: CDR1 SGHDT, CDR2 YYEEEE. The CDR3 totals 15 residues.

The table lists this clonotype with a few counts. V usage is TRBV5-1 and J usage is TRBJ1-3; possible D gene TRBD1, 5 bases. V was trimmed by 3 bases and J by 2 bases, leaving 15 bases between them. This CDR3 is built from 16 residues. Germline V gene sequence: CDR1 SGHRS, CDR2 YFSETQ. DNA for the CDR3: TGCGCCAGCAGCTCGGGAGCGACGGGGGCTGGAAACACCATATATTTT. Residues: CASSSGATGAGNTIYF.

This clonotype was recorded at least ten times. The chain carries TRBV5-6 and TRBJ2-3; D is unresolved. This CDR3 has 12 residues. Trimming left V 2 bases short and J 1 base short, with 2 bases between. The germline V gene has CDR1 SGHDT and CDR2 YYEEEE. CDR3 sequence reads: CASSFGTDTQYF. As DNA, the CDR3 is TGTGCCAGCAGCTTCGGCACAGATACGCAGTATTTT. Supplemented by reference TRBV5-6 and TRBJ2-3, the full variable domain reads DAGVTQSPTHLIKTRGQQVTLRCSPKSGHDTVSWYQQALGQGPQFIFQYYEEEERQRGNFPDRFSGHQFPNYSSELNVNALLLGDSALYLCASSFGTDTQYFGPGTRLTVL.

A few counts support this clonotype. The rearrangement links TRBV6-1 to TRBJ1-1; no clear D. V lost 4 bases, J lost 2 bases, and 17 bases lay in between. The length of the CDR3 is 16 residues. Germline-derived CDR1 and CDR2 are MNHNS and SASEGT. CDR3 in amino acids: CASSAGRLEGNTEAFF. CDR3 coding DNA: TGTGCCAGCAGTGCCGGACGCCTAGAGGGTAACACTGAAGCTTTCTTT.

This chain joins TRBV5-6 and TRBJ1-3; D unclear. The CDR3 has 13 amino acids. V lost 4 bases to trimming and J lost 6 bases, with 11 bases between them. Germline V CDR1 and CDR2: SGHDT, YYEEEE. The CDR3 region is CASSAGLENTIYF. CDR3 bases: TGTGCCAGCAGCGCCGGGCTGGAAAACACCATATATTTT.